A selection of T cell receptor beta chains follows, all from one sample in a study of blood T cells in healthy people across ages. MiXCR, run by TCRdb on the 5' RACE reads, gives a single entry per CDR3 protein. The repertoire has some 320,000 distinct CDR3 sequences, 25% to 30% of them found once; the top ten carry 29%. What was sequenced was blood. The receptor set was obtained from a woman in her sixties or seventies in good health. The CDR3 runs from the conserved cysteine through the conserved F or W. The D gene is left open where the match is weak. Clone sizes are given selectively: once, few, many, or a class where the clone is expanded.

d_call,v_call,clone_size,j_call,cdr3_nt,cdr3_aa
TRBD1,TRBV6-1,few,TRBJ2-1,TGTGCCAGCACCCGATCCGGGACAGTCCCTCATGAGCAGTTCTTC,CASTRSGTVPHEQFF
TRBD1,TRBV6-5,many,TRBJ2-5,TGTGCCAGCAGCCGCGGACAGGGGACCCCCCAAGAGACCCAGTACTTC,CASSRGQGTPQETQYF
TRBD1,TRBV9,-,TRBJ2-6,TGTGCCAGCAGCCCGGGACAGGGAAAGACTGGGGCCAACGTCCTGACTTTC,CASSPGQGKTGANVLTF
-,TRBV6-6,-,TRBJ2-2,TGTGCCAGCAAGGACTTCGGCACCGGGGAGCTGTTTTTT,CASKDFGTGELFF
-,TRBV7-9,-,TRBJ1-2,TGTGCCAGCAGCCCAAGCAAGGACTACACCTTC,CASSPSKDYTF
TRBD1,TRBV20-1,-,TRBJ1-4,TGCAGTGCTAGAGATCGGACAGGGTCCGCTACTAATGAAAAACTGTTTTTT,CSARDRTGSATNEKLFF
-,TRBV20-1,few,TRBJ2-7,TGCAGTGCTAGTTTGGGGACCCACGAGCAGTACTTC,CSASLGTHEQYF
TRBD1,TRBV7-2,few,TRBJ1-2,TGTGCCAGCAGCTTAGCGGCAGGGGGATCCTATGGCTACACCTTC,CASSLAAGGSYGYTF
TRBD1,TRBV6-2/TRBV6-3,-,TRBJ1-5,TGTGCCAGCAGTTGGGGAAGACAGGGACAGCCCCAGCATTTT,CASSWGRQGQPQHF
TRBD1,TRBV5-1,few,TRBJ2-5,TGCGCCAGCAGCAGCGGACAGGGCCGACAAGAGACCCAGTACTTC,CASSSGQGRQETQYF
TRBD2,TRBV29-1,-,TRBJ2-6,TGCAGCGTCAGAAGCGGGAGTACTGGGGCCAACGTCCTGACTTTC,CSVRSGSTGANVLTF
-,TRBV10-3,few,TRBJ2-5,TGTGCCATCAGTGGGGCAATTAGGGAGACCCAGTACTTC,CAISGAIRETQYF
TRBD2,TRBV7-9,few,TRBJ2-3,TGTGCCAGCAGCTTAGTCCTAGCGGGGGCAGATACGCAGTATTTT,CASSLVLAGADTQYF
TRBD2,TRBV6-1,-,TRBJ2-4,TGTGCCAGCAGCCGGCAACTAGCGGGAGGGGACATTCAGTACTTC,CASSRQLAGGDIQYF
-,TRBV3-1,-,TRBJ2-5,TGTGCCAGCGGGTCGGCATACCAAGAGACCCAGTACTTC,CASGSAYQETQYF
TRBD1,TRBV7-4,-,TRBJ2-3,TGTGCCAGCAGCTTAGAAGGGGACAGACCAGATACGCAGTATTTT,CASSLEGDRPDTQYF
-,TRBV27,-,TRBJ1-2,TGTGCCAGCAGTTTGGTGAGAGGAGGGCATAACTATGGCTACACCTTC,CASSLVRGGHNYGYTF
TRBD2,TRBV2,few,TRBJ2-1,TGTGCCAGCAGACACGCTAGCGGGAGCTCCAATGAGCAGCTCTTC,CASRHASGSSNEQLF
TRBD2,TRBV6-1,-,TRBJ2-1,TGTGCCAGCAGTGTTCTATTTACTAGCGGAGCTAACAATGAGCAGTTCTTC,CASSVLFTSGANNEQFF
TRBD2,TRBV12-3/TRBV12-4,-,TRBJ2-3,TGTGCCAGCAGTTCGAATATAGGCGGGGGATTAGATACGCAGTATTTT,CASSSNIGGGLDTQYF
TRBD2,TRBV4-3,few,TRBJ2-1,TGCGCCAGCAGCCCCACCCCCGGACTAGCGTGGGATGAGCAGTTCTTC,CASSPTPGLAWDEQFF
-,TRBV7-8,few,TRBJ2-2,TGTGCCAGCAGCTTAGACGGCGGGACTAACACCGGGGAGCTGTTTTTT,CASSLDGGTNTGELFF
TRBD2,TRBV7-2,few,TRBJ2-5,TGTGCCAGCAGCTTAGGAGGGAGGGCCACAGAGACCCAGTACTTC,CASSLGGRATETQYF
-,TRBV7-2,few,TRBJ1-4,TGTGCCAGCAGCTTCCGGAGTGAAAAACTGTTTTTT,CASSFRSEKLFF
-,TRBV20-1,many,TRBJ1-6,TGCAGTGCTAGAGCGAAGGCCCCATCACCCCTCCACTTT,CSARAKAPSPLHF
TRBD2,TRBV3-1,-,TRBJ2-3,TGTGCCAGCAGCCGAAGGACGACTAGCGCAGCCGGCACAGATACGCAGTATTTT,CASSRRTTSAAGTDTQYF
TRBD2,TRBV11-1,-,TRBJ2-1,TGTGCCAGCAGCGCTACTAGCGGGGTAAACAATGAGCAGTTCTTC,CASSATSGVNNEQFF
-,TRBV20-1,-,TRBJ2-2,TGCAGTGCTAGACAGGATCCCCCGCGCGCCGGGGAGCTGTTTTTT,CSARQDPPRAGELFF
-,TRBV7-9,few,TRBJ1-4,TGTGCCAGCAGCTTAGAAGGGGGGAGAACTAATGAAAAACTGTTTTTT,CASSLEGGRTNEKLFF
TRBD1,TRBV16,few,TRBJ1-1,TGTGCCAGCAAAAATAAACAGGGGGGTAAGAACACTGAAGCTTTCTTT,CASKNKQGGKNTEAFF
-,TRBV11-2,-,TRBJ2-7,TGTGCCAGCAGCTTAGAGGGGGGCGGGAGAGACTACGAGCAGTACTTC,CASSLEGGGRDYEQYF
-,TRBV20-1,few,TRBJ1-2,TGCAGTGTTGAGGGGGGATTTAACTATGGCTACACCTTC,CSVEGGFNYGYTF
TRBD2,TRBV3-1,-,TRBJ2-5,TGTGCCAGCAGCCATCTCGGACTAGCGGGAGGAGAGACCCAGTACTTC,CASSHLGLAGGETQYF